A selection of T cell receptor beta chains follows, all from one sample in a study of Graves' ophthalmopathy and Graves' hyperthyroidism. TCRdb re-analysed the multiplex PCR reads in MiXCR, keeping a single row per CDR3 protein. Among 200,000 to 250,000 distinct CDR3 sequences listed, 20% to 25% were seen once. The sequencing sample was made of peripheral blood. The receptors come from a woman aged 45-59 years with Graves' ophthalmopathy. CDR3s include the opening cysteine and the closing phenylalanine or tryptophan. Fields, in order: J gene, V gene, clone size, D gene, CDR3 DNA, CDR3 protein. D genes are given only for firm matches. Clone size is given for some rows only: seen once, a few or many times, or a class if the clone is expanded.

J gene: TRBJ1-5; V gene: TRBV12-3/TRBV12-4; clone size: many; D gene: TRBD1; CDR3 DNA: TGTGCCAGCGGCGTACAGGGGGCTTATCAGCCCCAGCATTTT; CDR3 protein: CASGVQGAYQPQHF
J gene: TRBJ2-7; V gene: TRBV5-1; clone size: few; D gene: -; CDR3 DNA: TGCGCCAGCAGCTTGGACGGACAACCTTTGAACGAGCAGTACTTC; CDR3 protein: CASSLDGQPLNEQYF
J gene: TRBJ1-5; V gene: TRBV19; clone size: once; D gene: -; CDR3 DNA: TGTGCCAGTAGTGCGCAGTCGGTTCAGAATCAGCCCCAGCATTTT; CDR3 protein: CASSAQSVQNQPQHF
J gene: TRBJ1-1; V gene: TRBV14; clone size: many; D gene: -; CDR3 DNA: TGTGCCAGCAGCCAAGAAATGTACACTGAAGCTTTCTTT; CDR3 protein: CASSQEMYTEAFF
J gene: TRBJ1-1; V gene: TRBV12-3/TRBV12-4; clone size: many; D gene: -; CDR3 DNA: TGTGCCAGCAGTTCCCGAGAATCTTTGGGCACTGAAGCTTTCTTT; CDR3 protein: CASSSRESLGTEAFF
J gene: TRBJ2-7; V gene: TRBV12-3/TRBV12-4; clone size: many; D gene: -; CDR3 DNA: TGTGCCAGCAGTACGGGTGGGATTCGCTACGAGCAGTACTTC; CDR3 protein: CASSTGGIRYEQYF
J gene: TRBJ2-2; V gene: TRBV30; clone size: -; D gene: TRBD2; CDR3 DNA: TGTGCCTGGAGTAAGATCTTAGCGGGAGCGTCCGGGGAGCTGTTTTTT; CDR3 protein: CAWSKILAGASGELFF
J gene: TRBJ1-6; V gene: TRBV6-1; clone size: -; D gene: TRBD1; CDR3 DNA: TGTGCCAGCATATTAAGGACAGGGTGGTCACCCCTCCACTTT; CDR3 protein: CASILRTGWSPLHF
J gene: TRBJ2-7; V gene: TRBV19; clone size: many; D gene: TRBD1; CDR3 DNA: TGTGCCAGTAGTATCGGGACAGGGCCCTACGAGCAGTACTTC; CDR3 protein: CASSIGTGPYEQYF
J gene: TRBJ2-2; V gene: TRBV11-3; clone size: -; D gene: -; CDR3 DNA: TGTGCCAGCAGCCCCCGGGGGCGGAACGGGGAGCTGTTTTTT; CDR3 protein: CASSPRGRNGELFF
J gene: TRBJ1-6; V gene: TRBV6-5; clone size: many; D gene: -; CDR3 DNA: TGTGCCAGCAGTTTACAGAGGAGAAATTCACCCCTCCACTTT; CDR3 protein: CASSLQRRNSPLHF
J gene: TRBJ2-7; V gene: TRBV7-9; clone size: many; D gene: TRBD2; CDR3 DNA: TGTGCCAGCAGCTCCACCTCCGGGACTAGCGTAGCCTACGAGCAGTACTTC; CDR3 protein: CASSSTSGTSVAYEQYF
J gene: TRBJ2-3; V gene: TRBV28; clone size: few; D gene: -; CDR3 DNA: TGTGCCAGCAGTTTATCTGTCCTGCGGTCCTCCACAGATACGCAGTATTTT; CDR3 protein: CASSLSVLRSSTDTQYF
J gene: TRBJ1-2; V gene: TRBV6-1; clone size: -; D gene: -; CDR3 DNA: TGTGCCAGCAGTGGGGATGTCATAGATGGCTACACCTTC; CDR3 protein: CASSGDVIDGYTF
J gene: TRBJ2-7; V gene: TRBV12-3/TRBV12-4; clone size: -; D gene: -; CDR3 DNA: TGTGCCAGCAGTTTAGACGCCAGCCTAGCCTACGAGCAGTACTTC; CDR3 protein: CASSLDASLAYEQYF
J gene: TRBJ2-1; V gene: TRBV20-1; clone size: many; D gene: -; CDR3 DNA: TGCAGTGCTAGGGAGGGTAGCTCCTACAATGAGCAGTTCTTC; CDR3 protein: CSAREGSSYNEQFF
J gene: TRBJ2-7; V gene: TRBV11-3; clone size: -; D gene: -; CDR3 DNA: TGTGCCAGCAGCGCGAACTACGAGCAGTACTTC; CDR3 protein: CASSANYEQYF
J gene: TRBJ1-2; V gene: TRBV20-1; clone size: many; D gene: -; CDR3 DNA: TGCAGTGCTAAAAAACAGGGCGCGAACTATGGCTACACCTTC; CDR3 protein: CSAKKQGANYGYTF
J gene: TRBJ2-7; V gene: TRBV18; clone size: -; D gene: -; CDR3 DNA: TGTGCCAGCTCACAAGGACAGTCTGGGTACGAGCAGTACTTC; CDR3 protein: CASSQGQSGYEQYF
J gene: TRBJ2-1; V gene: TRBV7-2; clone size: -; D gene: -; CDR3 DNA: TGTGCCAGCAGGTCCGTCACGGGTAGGATCTACAATGAGCAGTTCTTC; CDR3 protein: CASRSVTGRIYNEQFF
J gene: TRBJ1-6; V gene: TRBV3-1; clone size: -; D gene: -; CDR3 DNA: TGTGCCAGCAGCACCGGGACGGAAAATTCACCCCTCCACTTT; CDR3 protein: CASSTGTENSPLHF
J gene: TRBJ2-2; V gene: TRBV12-3/TRBV12-4; clone size: many; D gene: -; CDR3 DNA: TGTGCCAGCAGTGGTGCTAGGCCCGGGGAGCTGTTTTTT; CDR3 protein: CASSGARPGELFF
J gene: TRBJ2-4; V gene: TRBV28; clone size: once; D gene: -; CDR3 DNA: TGTGCCAGCAGTTTTGGGCTGGGCTCTGACATTCAGTACTTC; CDR3 protein: CASSFGLGSDIQYF
J gene: TRBJ1-1; V gene: TRBV20-1; clone size: many; D gene: -; CDR3 DNA: TGCAGTGCTAGAGGACGGGGGTACAGGGACGCCACTGAAGCTTTCTTT; CDR3 protein: CSARGRGYRDATEAFF
J gene: TRBJ2-3; V gene: TRBV4-2; clone size: -; D gene: -; CDR3 DNA: TGTGCCAGCAGCCAAGAAGGGACCTTCACAGATACGCAGTATTTT; CDR3 protein: CASSQEGTFTDTQYF
J gene: TRBJ1-2; V gene: TRBV3-1; clone size: few; D gene: -; CDR3 DNA: TGTGCCAGCAGCCCTCCGGTGGGCGGAGTTCGTGCGCCTAACTATGGCTACACCTTC; CDR3 protein: CASSPPVGGVRAPNYGYTF
J gene: TRBJ2-5; V gene: TRBV2; clone size: many; D gene: -; CDR3 DNA: TGTGCCAGCAGGGAAGAGACCCAGTACTTC; CDR3 protein: CASREETQYF
J gene: TRBJ2-5; V gene: TRBV29-1; clone size: many; D gene: -; CDR3 DNA: TGCAGCGTCGAGGGACATCTCCAAGAGACCCAGTACTTC; CDR3 protein: CSVEGHLQETQYF
J gene: TRBJ2-7; V gene: TRBV12-3/TRBV12-4; clone size: -; D gene: TRBD1; CDR3 DNA: TGTGCCAGCACCTGGACAGGGACGCGCTACGAGCAGTACTTC; CDR3 protein: CASTWTGTRYEQYF
J gene: TRBJ1-1; V gene: TRBV6-2/TRBV6-3; clone size: many; D gene: -; CDR3 DNA: TGTGCCAGCAGTTACTCGTTTTCGGGAGCTTTCTTT; CDR3 protein: CASSYSFSGAFF
J gene: TRBJ2-5; V gene: TRBV25-1; clone size: many; D gene: TRBD2; CDR3 DNA: TGTGCCAGCAGTTTAGCGGGAGGGCCCAGTCAAGAGACCCAGTACTTC; CDR3 protein: CASSLAGGPSQETQYF
J gene: TRBJ2-7; V gene: TRBV11-1; clone size: many; D gene: -; CDR3 DNA: TGTGCCAGCAGCTTAGCGCGTGGTAGCACCTCCTACGAGCAGTACTTC; CDR3 protein: CASSLARGSTSYEQYF
J gene: TRBJ2-7; V gene: TRBV2; clone size: -; D gene: TRBD1; CDR3 DNA: TGTGCCAGCAGGGGTGGGACAGGGCGCTCCTACGAGCAGTACTTC; CDR3 protein: CASRGGTGRSYEQYF
J gene: TRBJ2-6; V gene: TRBV12-3/TRBV12-4; clone size: many; D gene: -; CDR3 DNA: TGTGCCAGCAGTTTCGGTGTTCGGGGCTCTGGGGCCAACGTCCTGACTTTC; CDR3 protein: CASSFGVRGSGANVLTF
J gene: TRBJ2-5; V gene: TRBV10-3; clone size: many; D gene: -; CDR3 DNA: TGTGCCACACGACCTACTGGGGGCCGGGAGACCCAGTACTTC; CDR3 protein: CATRPTGGRETQYF
J gene: TRBJ1-5; V gene: TRBV20-1; clone size: once; D gene: -; CDR3 DNA: TGCAGTGCTAGAGATAGAGGGGAATTTGGAAATCAGCCCCAGCATTTT; CDR3 protein: CSARDRGEFGNQPQHF
J gene: TRBJ2-7; V gene: TRBV10-3; clone size: many; D gene: -; CDR3 DNA: TGTGCCATCAATGGCGGGCGCCTACCCTACGAGCAGTACTTC; CDR3 protein: CAINGGRLPYEQYF
J gene: TRBJ1-2; V gene: TRBV19; clone size: -; D gene: TRBD1; CDR3 DNA: TGTGCCAGCGAAACAAGGGACAGGGAAACTTATGGCTACACCTTC; CDR3 protein: CASETRDRETYGYTF
J gene: TRBJ2-2; V gene: TRBV24-1; clone size: -; D gene: -; CDR3 DNA: TGTGCCACCAGTGACACCCGCTCTAGGGTGGGCGGGGAGCTGTTTTTT; CDR3 protein: CATSDTRSRVGGELFF